This TCR beta chain derives from a study of T cells after yellow fever vaccination (dated by TCRdb to about 2019). Some background on the complete study: Libraries from fractions with low cell numbers were prepared with the SMART-Seq v4 Ultra Low Input RNA kit. To track T-cell clones before and after primary and booster YFV17D yellow fever vaccination, bulk TCR alpha and beta repertoires were sequenced longitudinally. Two healthy male donors made up the cohort, one aged 18 to 30 years and the other aged 30 to 40 years. Blood was drawn at multiple timepoints before and after primary and secondary immunization, with bulk PBMC replicates and cell subsets isolated. Broad study findings and their caveats: Only a couple of donors were included in the study, so the extent to which the findings can be generalized is limited. The secondary T-cell response was found to be weaker but faster than the primary response, with a peak reached on day 5 rather than on day 15. Computational filtering was required because FACS-sorted repertoires could contain abundant contaminating clonotypes from the bulk population. After the booster, most clones that had expanded after primary vaccination were detected again (about 97% of CD4 and 88% of CD8), suggesting broad maintenance of memory. A small share of clonotypes was detected in both CD4 and CD8 compartments, with the overlap likely arising from convergent recombination.

From a lookup of the germline V gene, CDR1 and CDR2 are SGHRS and YFSETQ. V lost 5 bases and J lost 2 bases, and the count of bases not matched to a germline gene is 12. The CDR3 measures 17 amino acids from cysteine to phenylalanine. The read is trimmed to its CDR3 DNA, 51 bases read in frame from base 1. In the case of this clonotype: The target of this receptor is not known. Base qualities were left out, and no much larger clone turns up one base away.

Synthesis of TCR cDNA relied on 5'RACE template switching, a step that introduced a universal primer site along with unique molecular identifiers. cDNA synthesis was primed from both the TCR alpha and TCR beta constant segments. Libraries were amplified in two PCR steps, with sample barcodes and sequencing adapters added in the second step. Sequencing of libraries was done on Illumina HiSeq 2500 (2x100 bp) or NovaSeq (2x150 bp). In the original analysis: Demultiplexing of reads and collapsing into UMI consensus sequences were performed with MIGEC, and V(D)J alignment was carried out with MiXCR. Clonotypes responding to the vaccine were identified with edgeR on replicate PBMC samples, with the criteria of FDR below 0.01 and a log2 fold change above 5 up to day 15. Each bulk clonotype received a CD4 or CD8 identity based on whether the sequenced CD4 or CD8 repertoire contained that clonotype at higher abundance. TCRdb cleaned the public reads at Q25 with fastp, built clones with MiXCR and kept in-frame beta chains. Every distinct CDR3 protein forms one entry, paired with its most common genes and DNA. TCRdb assigned the V and J calls; the authors' analysis was not used. Within this sample are 350,000 or so distinct CDR3 sequences, with 7% to 10% of them counted one time only. The ten largest account for 15% to 20% of the sample.

The treatment or condition label, read with the paper, signifies: live attenuated yellow fever vaccine strain. At each blood-draw timepoint, two biological replicates of bulk PBMCs were collected. A standard Ficoll-Paque protocol was used to isolate PBMCs from peripheral blood. TriZol was used to extract RNA from bulk PBMCs, CD4 and CD8 fractions, and dextramer-positive and dextramer-negative fractions. The chain employs TRBV5-1 and TRBJ2-2; 7 central bases correspond to TRBD1. This TCR was sampled from a man aged 18 to 29 who received the YFV17D yellow fever vaccine. The source was PBMCs, collected more than 40 days after the first yellow fever vaccination. The DNA reads TGCGCCAGCAGACCACCGACAGGGAAGGCCAACACCGGGGAGCTGTTTTTT. Its translation is CASRPPTGKANTGELFF.